This TCR beta chain was obtained from a study of cytomegalovirus exposure and HLA in healthy donors. This CDR3 is built from 15 residues. Trimming shortened V by 8 bases and J by 0 bases, and 16 bases separated the two germline ends. Germline values: CDR1 SGHVS, CDR2 FQNEAQ. A word on this clone: The antigen is unknown.

Researchers ran the PCR with 60 Vbeta and 13 Jbeta primers. Only in-frame clones appear in the TCRdb table, and some are missing; sequencing was by immunoSEQ multiplex PCR. Its clone listing holds 150,000 to 200,000 clones. The donors, nominally healthy at sampling, likely had unrecorded immune exposures. Overall study findings and caveats: For most TCR beta V segments, an earlier analysis put the productive rate at about 90% or about 30% of the time. Immune exposure data for these donors was limited to CMV serostatus. Later analysis demonstrated an association between a missense DCLRE1C variant and TCR beta V- and J-gene trimming.

V is TRBV7-8 and J is TRBJ1-1, with D perhaps matching TRBD1 (6 bases). The sample consisted of PBMCs. This TCR was recovered from a man aged 25-45 years in good health and CMV-seronegative. The CDR3 nucleotides are TGTGCCAGCGAGTCAACGGGGGGCATGAACACTGAAGCTTTCTTT. This translates into CASESTGGMNTEAFF.